This TCR beta chain is from a study of shared clonotypes between healthy human individuals. Here immunoSEQ multiplex PCR was the method, and the copy in TCRdb shows in-frame clones only, minus some. This table holds roughly 1,500,000 clones, approximately 98.5% found once. Germline CDR1 reads SQVTM; CDR2 reads ANQGSEA. Deletions cut 6 bases from V and 3 bases from J, with 11 bases between. The CDR3 has 13 residues. The sequence was collected from a man under 40 in good health. The rearrangement uses TRBV29-1 and TRBJ2-2; weak D call: TRBD2 (7 bases). Sequencing was performed on naive CD4+ T cells sorted from blood. Specified subset: CD45RA+ positively selected. The CDR3 coding sequence is TGCAGCGTCGAGGGGGGGGACACCGGGGAGCTGTTTTTT. This codes for CSVEGGDTGELFF.